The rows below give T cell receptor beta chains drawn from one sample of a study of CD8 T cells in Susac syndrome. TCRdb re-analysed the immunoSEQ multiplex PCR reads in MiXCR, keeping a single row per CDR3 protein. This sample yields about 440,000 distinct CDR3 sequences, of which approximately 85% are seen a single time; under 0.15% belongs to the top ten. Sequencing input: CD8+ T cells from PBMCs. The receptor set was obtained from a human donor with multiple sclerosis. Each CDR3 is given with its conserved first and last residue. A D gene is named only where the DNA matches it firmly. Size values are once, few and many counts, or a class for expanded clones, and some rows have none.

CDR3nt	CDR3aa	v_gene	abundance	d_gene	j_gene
TGTGCCAGTAGTATTGGGGGCACCGACACTGAAGCTTTCTTT	CASSIGGTDTEAFF	TRBV19	-	-	TRBJ1-1
TGCGCCAGCAGGGGACAGCAGGACTACGAGCAGTACTTC	CASRGQQDYEQYF	TRBV10-2	-	TRBD1	TRBJ2-7
TGCAGCGTTGAGATCTACGGGAGGGCAGTTCGAGAGACCCAGTACTTC	CSVEIYGRAVRETQYF	TRBV29-1	-	TRBD2	TRBJ2-5
TGTGCCTGGAGTGTACAGGGCCGCGAGCAGTACTTC	CAWSVQGREQYF	TRBV30	-	-	TRBJ2-7
TGTGCCAGCAGCCCAGAGACAGGGGGAGTCTACGAGCAGTACTTC	CASSPETGGVYEQYF	TRBV3-1	-	TRBD1	TRBJ2-7
TGTGCCAGCAGTTTATTACGCCGGAGCTACGAGCAGTACTTC	CASSLLRRSYEQYF	TRBV27	-	-	TRBJ2-7
TGTGCCACCTTGACTTCGGGGAGCTACACCTTC	CATLTSGSYTF	TRBV2	-	-	TRBJ1-2
TGTGCCAGCAGCGTAACTATCCAGGGAGAACTGTTTTTT	CASSVTIQGELFF	TRBV9	-	-	TRBJ1-4
TGTGCCAGCAGTTTCGGTGTTAGTACGTATGGCTACACCTTC	CASSFGVSTYGYTF	TRBV27	-	-	TRBJ1-2
TGTGCCAGCAGCTTAGCCTTAGGCGGCACTGAAGCTTTCTTT	CASSLALGGTEAFF	TRBV7-9	few	-	TRBJ1-1
TGTGCCAGTATTGGCCAGCTTCCCTACGAGCAGTACTTC	CASIGQLPYEQYF	TRBV19	-	-	TRBJ2-7
TGTGCCAGCAGTTACGTTCTTGAGAACTATGGCTACACCTTC	CASSYVLENYGYTF	TRBV6-6	-	-	TRBJ1-2
TGTGCCTGGAGTGACCACGGGACAGATACGCAGTATTTT	CAWSDHGTDTQYF	TRBV30	once	-	TRBJ2-3
TGTGCCAGCAGTTCGTTAACTTCCCCCTACGAGCAGTACTTC	CASSSLTSPYEQYF	TRBV27	-	-	TRBJ2-7
TGTGCCAGCAGTGGACTAGCGGGGGGTCAACCAGATACGCAGTATTTT	CASSGLAGGQPDTQYF	TRBV25-1	-	TRBD2	TRBJ2-3
TGTGCCAGCAGCTTACACCCGGGACTAGGATTTGACGAGCAGTACTTC	CASSLHPGLGFDEQYF	TRBV11-2	-	TRBD2	TRBJ2-7
TGTGCCAGCAGTGACCGGTCCGGAGAGATCAATGAGCAGTTCTTC	CASSDRSGEINEQFF	TRBV6-4	-	-	TRBJ2-1
TGTGCCAGCAGCCTGCTGGGGTACCGGGAGGGCCGAGCAGATACGCAGTATTTT	CASSLLGYREGRADTQYF	TRBV5-8	-	TRBD2	TRBJ2-3
TGCAGCGTTGACAGGGAGTCGAGCGGCTACACCTTC	CSVDRESSGYTF	TRBV29-1	-	-	TRBJ1-2
TGTGCCAGCAGCTTGGGTAGCGGGAGGAGAGGAACCTACGAGCAGTACTTC	CASSLGSGRRGTYEQYF	TRBV5-6	-	TRBD2	TRBJ2-7
TGTGCCAGCAGTGAAGCGTCCGCAGCTAGCACAGATACGCAGTATTTT	CASSEASAASTDTQYF	TRBV6-1	-	-	TRBJ2-3
TGTGCCTGGAGTGTACTATGGGGAGCGGGGAACGAGCAGTACTTC	CAWSVLWGAGNEQYF	TRBV30	-	TRBD2	TRBJ2-7
TGTGCCAGCAGCTCCACCTCATTTGTAGCGGAACAAGAGACCCAGTACTTC	CASSSTSFVAEQETQYF	TRBV7-8	-	-	TRBJ2-5
TGTGCCAGCAGCCCCGGGGGACAGTTCTACGAGCAGTACTTC	CASSPGGQFYEQYF	TRBV6-2/TRBV6-3	-	-	TRBJ2-7
TGTGCCAGCAGTTTATCCACAGGGATAGGTGAGCAGTTCTTC	CASSLSTGIGEQFF	TRBV27	once	-	TRBJ2-1
TGTGCCATCAGTGAGTGGACTAGCTTGGGCTACGAGCAGTACTTC	CAISEWTSLGYEQYF	TRBV10-3	-	TRBD2	TRBJ2-7
TGTGCCAGCAGCTTAAAAGAGGCAGGGATTAATGAAAAACTGTTTTTT	CASSLKEAGINEKLFF	TRBV7-9	-	-	TRBJ1-4
TGTGCCAGCAGCAGCGGGACAGGGACCATCTATGGCTACACCTTC	CASSSGTGTIYGYTF	TRBV7-9	once	TRBD1	TRBJ1-2
TGCGCCAGCAGTGATGGTAAGGGGCTCACTGAAGCTTTCTTT	CASSDGKGLTEAFF	TRBV10-2	-	-	TRBJ1-1
TGTGCCAGCAGGGGAGGGACAGTTAAAGCTTTCTTT	CASRGGTVKAFF	TRBV6-1	-	TRBD1	TRBJ1-1
TGCAGCGTTCCATCGGGACAGGGAAGGGAAAAACTGTTTTTT	CSVPSGQGREKLFF	TRBV29-1	-	TRBD1	TRBJ1-4
TGTGCCAGCAGCTCGCCCCGGGACAGGGAAAATTCACCCCTCCACTTT	CASSSPRDRENSPLHF	TRBV7-9	-	TRBD1	TRBJ1-6
TGTGCCAGCAGCTTGGAAGGTTCCGGCTACACCTTC	CASSLEGSGYTF	TRBV5-4	few	-	TRBJ1-2
TGTGCCAGCAGTGACAGGGTCCGCTACGAGCAGTACTTC	CASSDRVRYEQYF	TRBV6-1	-	-	TRBJ2-7
TGTGCCACCAACGGCGATGGGGCCTACGAGCAGTACTTC	CATNGDGAYEQYF	TRBV15	-	-	TRBJ2-7
TGTGCCAGCAAGATACAGGCCTCTGGGGCCAACGTCCTGACTTTC	CASKIQASGANVLTF	TRBV27	-	-	TRBJ2-6
TGTGCCAGTCGGCGAGGGGAGCTGTTTTTT	CASRRGELFF	TRBV28	once	-	TRBJ2-2
TGTGCCAGCAGTTACGTGTCAGGCAAAAGCTTGAACACTGAAGCTTTCTTT	CASSYVSGKSLNTEAFF	TRBV6-5	-	-	TRBJ1-1
TGTGCCAGCAGTGAAAGGGGTTCCTATGGCTACACCTTC	CASSERGSYGYTF	TRBV6-1	few	-	TRBJ1-2
TGTGCCAGCAGCGGACCGGGACAGGGCTACGAGCAGTACTTC	CASSGPGQGYEQYF	TRBV7-9	-	TRBD1	TRBJ2-7
TGCAGTGCTACTCCTCTGGACATGAACACTGAAGCTTTCTTT	CSATPLDMNTEAFF	TRBV20-1	-	-	TRBJ1-1
TGTGCCAGCAGTGAGGGTTGGGATACTGAAGCTTTCTTT	CASSEGWDTEAFF	TRBV25-1	-	-	TRBJ1-1
TGTGCCTGGAGTGTCGGTGGGAGTTACCAGTTCTTC	CAWSVGGSYQFF	TRBV30	-	-	TRBJ2-1